The entry below describes one T cell receptor beta chain. These data are taken from a study of STAT5B mutations in CD4+ large granular lymphocyte leukemia. The germline V gene encodes CDR1 LNHDA and CDR2 SQIVND (reference sequence). CDR3 size: 16 residues. The V gene lost 5 bases and the J gene lost 5 bases, with 21 bases spanning the gap. Produced via immunoSEQ multiplex PCR; TCRdb's table is partial and in-frame only. The table has about 36,000 clones, about 81% seen once. V usage is TRBV19 and J usage is TRBJ1-2; D call uncertain. This TCR was sampled from a human donor in good health. Sequencing was performed on CD4+ T cells from blood buffy coats. This chain's CDR3 is CASSPRNTYPGYGYTF. The CDR3 DNA sequence: TGTGCCAGTAGTCCAAGGAACACCTATCCTGGGTATGGCTACACCTTC.